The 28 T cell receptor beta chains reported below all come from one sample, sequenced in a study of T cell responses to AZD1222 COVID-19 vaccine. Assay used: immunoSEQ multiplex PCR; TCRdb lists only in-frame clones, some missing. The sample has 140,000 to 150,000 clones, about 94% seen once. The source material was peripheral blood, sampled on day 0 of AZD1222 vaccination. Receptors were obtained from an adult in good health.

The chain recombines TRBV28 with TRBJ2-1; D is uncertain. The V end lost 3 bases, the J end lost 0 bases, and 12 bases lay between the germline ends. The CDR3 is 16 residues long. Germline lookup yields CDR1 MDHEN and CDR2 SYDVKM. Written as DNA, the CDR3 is TGTGCCAGCAGTTTTATCGCCCAGAGCTCCTACAATGAGCAGTTCTTC. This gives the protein CASSFIAQSSYNEQFF.

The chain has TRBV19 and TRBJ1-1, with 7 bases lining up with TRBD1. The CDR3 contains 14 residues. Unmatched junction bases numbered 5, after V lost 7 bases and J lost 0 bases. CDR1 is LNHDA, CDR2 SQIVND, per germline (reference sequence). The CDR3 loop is CASTVDRMNTEAFF. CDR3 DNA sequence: TGTGCCAGTACCGTGGACAGGATGAACACTGAAGCTTTCTTT.

This chain's CDR3 is CASSPRTVYNEQFF. The DNA of the CDR3 is TGTGCCAGCAGCCCAAGGACGGTTTACAATGAGCAGTTCTTC. This sequence joins TRBV7-2 and TRBJ2-1; D uncertain. The V end lost 5 bases, the J end lost 4 bases, and 12 bases lay between the germline ends. The CDR3 spans 14 residues. Germline V CDR1 and CDR2: SGHTA, FQGNSA.

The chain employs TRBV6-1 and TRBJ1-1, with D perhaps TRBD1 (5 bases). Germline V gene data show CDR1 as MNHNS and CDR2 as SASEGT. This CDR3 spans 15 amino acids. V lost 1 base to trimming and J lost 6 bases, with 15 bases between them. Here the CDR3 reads CASSEVGSRGPEAFF. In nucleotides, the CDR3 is TGTGCCAGCAGTGAAGTGGGGAGTAGGGGACCTGAAGCTTTCTTT.

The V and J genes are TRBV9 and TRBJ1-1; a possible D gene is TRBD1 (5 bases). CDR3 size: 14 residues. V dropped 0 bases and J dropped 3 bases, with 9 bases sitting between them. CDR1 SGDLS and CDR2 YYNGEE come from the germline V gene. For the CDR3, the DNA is TGTGCCAGCAGCGTAGCCGGGGGTCACACTGAAGCTTTCTTT. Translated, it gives CASSVAGGHTEAFF.

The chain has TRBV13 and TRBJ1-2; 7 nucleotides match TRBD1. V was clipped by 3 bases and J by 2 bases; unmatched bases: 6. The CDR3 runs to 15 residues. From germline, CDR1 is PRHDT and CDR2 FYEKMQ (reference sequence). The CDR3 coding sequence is TGTGCCAGCAGCTTCGGCAGGGGGGGAAACTATGGCTACACCTTC. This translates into CASSFGRGGNYGYTF.

The chain's CDR3 is CASSLRASGFYEQYF. The CDR3, as DNA: TGTGCCAGCAGTTTAAGGGCTAGCGGATTCTACGAGCAGTACTTC. V usage is TRBV27 and J usage is TRBJ2-7, with 7 bases that match TRBD2. From germline, CDR1 is MNHEY and CDR2 SMNVEV (reference sequence). The CDR3 loop spans 15 amino acids. V lost 2 bases and J lost 3; bases outside the gene matches: 7.

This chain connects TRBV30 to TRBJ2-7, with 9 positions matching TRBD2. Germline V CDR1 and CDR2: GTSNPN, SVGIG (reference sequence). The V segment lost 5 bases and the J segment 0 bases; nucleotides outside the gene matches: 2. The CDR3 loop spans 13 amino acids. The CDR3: CAWGLASSYEQYF. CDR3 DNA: TGTGCCTGGGGACTAGCGAGCTCCTACGAGCAGTACTTC.

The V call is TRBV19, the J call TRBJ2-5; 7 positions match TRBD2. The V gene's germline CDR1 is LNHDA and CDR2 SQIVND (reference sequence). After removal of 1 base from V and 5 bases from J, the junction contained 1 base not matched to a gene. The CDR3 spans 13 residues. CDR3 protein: CASSIVGRETQYF. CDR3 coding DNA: TGTGCCAGTAGTATAGTCGGGAGGGAGACCCAGTACTTC.

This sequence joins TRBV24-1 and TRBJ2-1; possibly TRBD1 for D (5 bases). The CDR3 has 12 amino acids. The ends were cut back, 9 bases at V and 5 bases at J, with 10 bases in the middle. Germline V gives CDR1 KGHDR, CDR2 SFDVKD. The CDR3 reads CATGEGDNEQFF. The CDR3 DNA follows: TGTGCCACCGGGGAAGGGGACAATGAGCAGTTCTTC.

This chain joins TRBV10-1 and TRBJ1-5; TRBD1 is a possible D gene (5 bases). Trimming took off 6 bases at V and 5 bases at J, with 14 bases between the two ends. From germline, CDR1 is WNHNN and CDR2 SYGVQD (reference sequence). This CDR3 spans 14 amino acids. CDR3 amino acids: CASSSGGGDQPQHF. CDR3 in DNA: TGCGCCAGCAGCTCCGGTGGGGGAGATCAGCCCCAGCATTTT.

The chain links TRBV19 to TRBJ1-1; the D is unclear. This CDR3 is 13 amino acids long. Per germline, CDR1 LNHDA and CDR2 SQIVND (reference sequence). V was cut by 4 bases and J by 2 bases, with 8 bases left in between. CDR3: CASSTLRNTEAFF. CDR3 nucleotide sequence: TGTGCCAGTAGTACTCTCAGAAACACTGAAGCTTTCTTT.

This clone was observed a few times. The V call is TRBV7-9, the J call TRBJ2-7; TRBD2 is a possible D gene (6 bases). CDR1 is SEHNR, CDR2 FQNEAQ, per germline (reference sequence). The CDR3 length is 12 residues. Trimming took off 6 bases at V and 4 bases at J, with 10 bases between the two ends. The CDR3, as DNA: TGTGCCAGCAGTAAGGGGAGGTACGAGCAGTACTTC. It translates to CASSKGRYEQYF.

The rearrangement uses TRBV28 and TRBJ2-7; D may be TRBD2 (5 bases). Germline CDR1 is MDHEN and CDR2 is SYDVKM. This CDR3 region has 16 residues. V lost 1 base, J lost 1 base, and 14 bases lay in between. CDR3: CASSLSGSDRSYEQYF. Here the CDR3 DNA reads TGTGCCAGCAGTTTATCGGGTAGCGATCGGTCCTACGAGCAGTACTTC.

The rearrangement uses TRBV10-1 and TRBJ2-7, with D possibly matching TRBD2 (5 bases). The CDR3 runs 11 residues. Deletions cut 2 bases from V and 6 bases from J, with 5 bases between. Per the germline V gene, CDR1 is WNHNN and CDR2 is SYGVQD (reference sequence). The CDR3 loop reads CASSESGEQYF. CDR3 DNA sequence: TGCGCCAGCAGTGAGAGCGGCGAGCAGTACTTC.

Here the CDR3 reads CASSEDRGGYTF. CDR3 coding DNA: TGTGCCAGTAGCGAAGACAGGGGGGGCTACACCTTC. The chain joins TRBV19 to TRBJ1-2; 9 bases agree with TRBD1. Looked up from germline, CDR1 is LNHDA and CDR2 is SQIVND (reference sequence). The CDR3 contains 12 residues. The ends lost 6 bases at V and 8 bases at J; junction bases unmatched: 4.

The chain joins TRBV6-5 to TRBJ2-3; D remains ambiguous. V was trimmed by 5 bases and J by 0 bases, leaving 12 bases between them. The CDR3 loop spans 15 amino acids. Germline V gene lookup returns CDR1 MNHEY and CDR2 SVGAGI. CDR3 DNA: TGTGCCAGCAGTCCAGGACGATTCAGCACAGATACGCAGTATTTT. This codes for CASSPGRFSTDTQYF.

Here the CDR3 reads CASSSTSGRGRDTGELFF. The CDR3 bases are TGTGCCAGCAGTAGCACTAGCGGGAGAGGTAGGGACACCGGGGAGCTGTTTTTT. This rearrangement joins TRBV28 to TRBJ2-2; 11 positions agree with TRBD2. The CDR3 consists of 18 residues. Germline V CDR1 and CDR2: MDHEN, SYDVKM. The ends lost 5 bases at V and 3 bases at J; junction bases unmatched: 11. The variable domain in full, completed from reference TRBV28 and TRBJ2-2, reads DVKVTQSSRYLVKRTGEKVFLECVQDMDHENMFWYRQDPGLGLRLIYFSYDVKMKEKGDIPEGYSVSREKKERFSLILESASTNQTSMYLCASSSTSGRGRDTGELFFGEGSRLTVL.

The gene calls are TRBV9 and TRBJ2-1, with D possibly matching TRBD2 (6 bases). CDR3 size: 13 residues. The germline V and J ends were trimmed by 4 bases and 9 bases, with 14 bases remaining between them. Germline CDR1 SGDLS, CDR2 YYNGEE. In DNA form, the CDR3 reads TGTGCCAGCAGCTTGTCTAGCGAAGGTGAGCAGTTCTTC. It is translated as CASSLSSEGEQFF.

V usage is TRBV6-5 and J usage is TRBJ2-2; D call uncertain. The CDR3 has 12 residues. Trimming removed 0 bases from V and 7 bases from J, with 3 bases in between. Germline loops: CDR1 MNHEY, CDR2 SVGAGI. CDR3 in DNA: TGTGCCAGCAGTTACTCGGGCGGGGAGCTGTTTTTT. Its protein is CASSYSGGELFF.

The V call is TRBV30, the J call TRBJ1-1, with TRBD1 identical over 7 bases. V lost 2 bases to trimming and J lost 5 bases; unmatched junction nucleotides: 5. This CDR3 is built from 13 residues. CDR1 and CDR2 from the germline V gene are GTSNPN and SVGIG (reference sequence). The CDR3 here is CAWSQGGRTEAFF. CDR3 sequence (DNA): TGTGCCTGGAGTCAGGGGGGGAGGACTGAAGCTTTCTTT.

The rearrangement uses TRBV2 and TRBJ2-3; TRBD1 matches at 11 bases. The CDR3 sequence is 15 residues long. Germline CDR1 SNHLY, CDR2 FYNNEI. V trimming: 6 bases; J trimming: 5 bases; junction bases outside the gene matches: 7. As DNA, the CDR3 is TGTGCCAGCAGAATGGACAGGGGGCGCGTAGATACGCAGTATTTT. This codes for CASRMDRGRVDTQYF.

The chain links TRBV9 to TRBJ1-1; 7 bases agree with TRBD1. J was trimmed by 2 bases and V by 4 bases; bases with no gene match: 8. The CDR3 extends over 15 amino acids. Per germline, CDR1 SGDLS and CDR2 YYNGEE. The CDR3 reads CASSPPGTVNTEAFF. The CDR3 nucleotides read TGTGCCAGCAGCCCCCCCGGGACAGTAAACACTGAAGCTTTCTTT. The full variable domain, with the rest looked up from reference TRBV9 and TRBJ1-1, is DSGVTQTPKHLITATGQRVTLRCSPRSGDLSVYWYQQSLDQGLQFLIQYYNGEERAKGNILERFSAQQFPDLHSELNLSSLELGDSALYFCASSPPGTVNTEAFFGQGTRLTVV.

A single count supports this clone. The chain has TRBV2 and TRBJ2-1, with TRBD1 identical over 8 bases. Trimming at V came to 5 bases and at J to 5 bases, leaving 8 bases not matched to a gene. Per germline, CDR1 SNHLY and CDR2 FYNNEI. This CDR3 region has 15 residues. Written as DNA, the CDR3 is TGTGCCAGCAGTATTGACAGGGGCGCGGACAATGAGCAGTTCTTC. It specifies CASSIDRGADNEQFF.

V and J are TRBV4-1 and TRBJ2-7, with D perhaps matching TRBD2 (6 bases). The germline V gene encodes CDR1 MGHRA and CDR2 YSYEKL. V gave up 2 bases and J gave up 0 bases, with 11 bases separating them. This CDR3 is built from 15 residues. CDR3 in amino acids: CASSQFTTSSYEQYF. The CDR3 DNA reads TGCGCCAGCAGCCAATTCACGACTAGCTCCTACGAGCAGTACTTC.

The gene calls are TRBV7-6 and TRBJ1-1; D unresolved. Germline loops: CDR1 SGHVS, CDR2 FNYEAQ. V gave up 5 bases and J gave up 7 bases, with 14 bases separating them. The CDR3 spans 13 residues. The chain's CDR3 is CASSQRTGFEAFF. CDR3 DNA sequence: TGTGCCAGCAGCCAAAGGACGGGATTTGAAGCTTTCTTT.

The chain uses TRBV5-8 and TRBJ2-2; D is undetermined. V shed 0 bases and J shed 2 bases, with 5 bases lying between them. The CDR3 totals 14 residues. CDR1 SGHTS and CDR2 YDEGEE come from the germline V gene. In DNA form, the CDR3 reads TGTGCCAGCAGCTTGGACCGAAACACCGGGGAGCTGTTTTTT. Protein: CASSLDRNTGELFF.

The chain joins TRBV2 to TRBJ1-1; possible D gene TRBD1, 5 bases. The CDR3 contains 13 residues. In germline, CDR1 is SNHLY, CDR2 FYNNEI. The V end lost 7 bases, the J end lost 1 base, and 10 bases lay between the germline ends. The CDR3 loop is CASTGPTNTEAFF. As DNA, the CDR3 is TGTGCCAGCACGGGACCGACGAACACTGAAGCTTTCTTT.